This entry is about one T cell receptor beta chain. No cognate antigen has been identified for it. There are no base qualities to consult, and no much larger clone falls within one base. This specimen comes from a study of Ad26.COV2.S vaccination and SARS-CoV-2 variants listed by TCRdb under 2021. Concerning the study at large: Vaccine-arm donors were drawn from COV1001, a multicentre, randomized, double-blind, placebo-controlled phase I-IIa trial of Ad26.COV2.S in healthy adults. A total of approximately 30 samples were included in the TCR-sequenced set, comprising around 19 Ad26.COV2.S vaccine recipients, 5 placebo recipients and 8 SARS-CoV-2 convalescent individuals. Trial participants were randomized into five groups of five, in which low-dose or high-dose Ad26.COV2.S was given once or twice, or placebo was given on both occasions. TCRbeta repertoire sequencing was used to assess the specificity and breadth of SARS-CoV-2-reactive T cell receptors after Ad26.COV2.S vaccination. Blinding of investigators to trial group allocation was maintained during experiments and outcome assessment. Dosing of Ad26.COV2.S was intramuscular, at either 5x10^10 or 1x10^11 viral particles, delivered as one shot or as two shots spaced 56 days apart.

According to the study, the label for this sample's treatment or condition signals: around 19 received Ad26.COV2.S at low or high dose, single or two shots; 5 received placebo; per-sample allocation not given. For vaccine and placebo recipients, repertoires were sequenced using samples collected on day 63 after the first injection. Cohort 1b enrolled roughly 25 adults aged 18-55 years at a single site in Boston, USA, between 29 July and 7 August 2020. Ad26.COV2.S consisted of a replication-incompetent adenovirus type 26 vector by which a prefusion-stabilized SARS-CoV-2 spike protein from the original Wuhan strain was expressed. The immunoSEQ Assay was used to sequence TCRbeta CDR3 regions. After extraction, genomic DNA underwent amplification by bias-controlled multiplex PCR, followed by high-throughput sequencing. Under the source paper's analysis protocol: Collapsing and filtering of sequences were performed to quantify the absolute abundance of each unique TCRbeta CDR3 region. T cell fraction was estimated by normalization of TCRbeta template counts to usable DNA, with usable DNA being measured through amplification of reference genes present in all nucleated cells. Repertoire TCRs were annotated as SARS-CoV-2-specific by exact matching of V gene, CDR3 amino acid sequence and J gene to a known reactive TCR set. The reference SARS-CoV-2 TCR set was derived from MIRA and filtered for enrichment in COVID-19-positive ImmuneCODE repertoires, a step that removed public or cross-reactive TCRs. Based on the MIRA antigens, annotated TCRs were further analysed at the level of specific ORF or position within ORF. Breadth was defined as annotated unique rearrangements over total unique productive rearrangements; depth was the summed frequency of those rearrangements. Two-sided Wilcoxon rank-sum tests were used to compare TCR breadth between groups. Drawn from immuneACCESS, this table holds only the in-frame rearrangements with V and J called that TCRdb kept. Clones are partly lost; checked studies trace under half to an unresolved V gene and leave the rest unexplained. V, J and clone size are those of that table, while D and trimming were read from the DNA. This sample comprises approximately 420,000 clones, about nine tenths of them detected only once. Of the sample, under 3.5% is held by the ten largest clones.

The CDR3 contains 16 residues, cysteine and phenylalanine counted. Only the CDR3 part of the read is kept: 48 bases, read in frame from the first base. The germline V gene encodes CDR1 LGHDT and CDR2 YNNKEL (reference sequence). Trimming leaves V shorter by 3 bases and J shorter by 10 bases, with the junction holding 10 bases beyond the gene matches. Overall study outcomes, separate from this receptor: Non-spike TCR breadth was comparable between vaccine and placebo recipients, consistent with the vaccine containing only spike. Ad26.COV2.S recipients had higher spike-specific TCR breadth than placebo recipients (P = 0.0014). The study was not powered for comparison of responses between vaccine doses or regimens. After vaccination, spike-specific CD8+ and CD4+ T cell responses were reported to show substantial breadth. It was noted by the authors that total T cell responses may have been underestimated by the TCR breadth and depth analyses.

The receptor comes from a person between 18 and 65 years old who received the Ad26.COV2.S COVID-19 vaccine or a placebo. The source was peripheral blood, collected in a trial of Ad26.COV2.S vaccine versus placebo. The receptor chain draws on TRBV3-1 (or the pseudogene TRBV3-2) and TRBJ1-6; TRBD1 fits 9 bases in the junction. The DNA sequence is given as TGTGCCAGCAGCCAGCCCACCGGGACAGGGAAATCACCCCTCCACTTT. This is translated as CASSQPTGTGKSPLHF.